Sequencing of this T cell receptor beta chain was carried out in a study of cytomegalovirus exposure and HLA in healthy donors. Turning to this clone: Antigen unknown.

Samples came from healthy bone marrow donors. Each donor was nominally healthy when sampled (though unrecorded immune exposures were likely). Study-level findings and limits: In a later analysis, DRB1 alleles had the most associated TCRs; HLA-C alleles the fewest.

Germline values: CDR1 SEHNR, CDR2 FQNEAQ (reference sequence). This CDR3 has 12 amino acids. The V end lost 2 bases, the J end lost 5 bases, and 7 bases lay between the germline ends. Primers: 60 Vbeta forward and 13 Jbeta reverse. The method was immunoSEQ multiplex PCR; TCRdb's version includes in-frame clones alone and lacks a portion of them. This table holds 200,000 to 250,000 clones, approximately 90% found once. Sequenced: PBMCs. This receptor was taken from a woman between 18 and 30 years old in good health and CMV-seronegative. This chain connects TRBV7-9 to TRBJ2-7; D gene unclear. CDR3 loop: CASSLNSNEQYF. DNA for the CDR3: TGTGCCAGCAGCTTAAATTCTAACGAGCAGTACTTC.